This T cell receptor beta chain is drawn from a study of blood T cell repertoires in COVID-19. Study as a whole: Sites in the United States, Italy and Spain provided acute and convalescent COVID-19 samples. T cells, B-cell-depleted T cells, or PBMCs supplied cDNA or gDNA.

CDR3 length equals 15 residues. CDR1 and CDR2 from the germline V gene are SGDLS and YYNGEE. Trimming cost V 0 bases and J 4 bases; bases outside gene matches: 7. Per the original data handling: Amplified reference gene primers provided the basis for estimating nucleated cell counts. Profiling relied on immunoSEQ multiplex PCR, and the TCRdb table lists in-frame clones only, not all of them. That table supplies the V and J calls and clone size; D and trimming were determined from the DNA. The table includes roughly 230,000 clones, approximately 86% detected once. The specimen sequenced was peripheral blood. This receptor was taken from a human donor in a cohort sampled during active COVID-19. The chain recombines TRBV9 with TRBJ2-7; 7 bases line up with TRBD2. In nucleotides, the CDR3 is TGTGCCAGCAGCGTAGCAGGGCAGGGAGGGTACGAGCAGTACTTC. This gives the protein CASSVAGQGGYEQYF.